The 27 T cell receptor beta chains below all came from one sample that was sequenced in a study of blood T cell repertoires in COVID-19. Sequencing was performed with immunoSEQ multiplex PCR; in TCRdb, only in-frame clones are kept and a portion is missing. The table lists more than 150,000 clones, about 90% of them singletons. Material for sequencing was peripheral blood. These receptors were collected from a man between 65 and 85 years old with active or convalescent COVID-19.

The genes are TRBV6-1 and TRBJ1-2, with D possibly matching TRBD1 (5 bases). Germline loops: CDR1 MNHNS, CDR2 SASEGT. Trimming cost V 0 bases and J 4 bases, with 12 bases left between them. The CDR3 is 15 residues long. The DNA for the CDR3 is TGTGCCAGCAGTGAAGCGGGGGGGATCGGCTATGGCTACACCTTC. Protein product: CASSEAGGIGYGYTF.

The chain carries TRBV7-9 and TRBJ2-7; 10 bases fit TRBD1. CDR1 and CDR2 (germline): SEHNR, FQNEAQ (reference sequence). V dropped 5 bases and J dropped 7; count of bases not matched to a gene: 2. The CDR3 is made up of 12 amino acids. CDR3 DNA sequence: TGTGCCAGCAGCCAGGACAGGGGGGAGCAGTACTTC. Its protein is CASSQDRGEQYF. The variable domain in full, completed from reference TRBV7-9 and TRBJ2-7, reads DTGVSQNPRHKITKRGQNVTFRCDPISEHNRLYWYRQTLGQGPEFLTYFQNEAQLEKSRLLSDRFSAERPKGSFSTLEIQRTEQGDSAMYLCASSQDRGEQYFGPGTRLTVT.

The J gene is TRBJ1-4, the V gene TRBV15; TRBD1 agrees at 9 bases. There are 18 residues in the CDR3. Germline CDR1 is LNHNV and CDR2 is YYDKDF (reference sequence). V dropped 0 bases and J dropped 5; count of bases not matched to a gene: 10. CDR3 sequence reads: CATSRDPRQGGTNEKLFF. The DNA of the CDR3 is TGTGCCACCAGCAGAGATCCAAGACAGGGGGGAACCAATGAAAAACTGTTTTTT. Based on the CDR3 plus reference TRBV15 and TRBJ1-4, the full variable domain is DAMVIQNPRYQVTQFGKPVTLSCSQTLNHNVMYWYQQKSSQAPKLLFHYYDKDFNNEADTPDNFQSRRPNTSFCFLDIRSPGLGDTAMYLCATSRDPRQGGTNEKLFFGSGTQLSVL.

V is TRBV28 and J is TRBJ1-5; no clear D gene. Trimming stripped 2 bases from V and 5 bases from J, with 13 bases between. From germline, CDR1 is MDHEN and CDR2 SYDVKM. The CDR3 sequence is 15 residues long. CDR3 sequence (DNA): TGTGCCAGCAGTTTAGGGCCCGGCTTAGATCAGCCCCAGCATTTT. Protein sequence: CASSLGPGLDQPQHF.

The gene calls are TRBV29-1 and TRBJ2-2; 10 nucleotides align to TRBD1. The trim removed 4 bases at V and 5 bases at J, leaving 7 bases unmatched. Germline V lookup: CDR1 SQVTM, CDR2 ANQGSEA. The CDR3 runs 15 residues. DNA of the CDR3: TGCAGCGTTGCTAGGACAGGGGGTGAGACCGGGGAGCTGTTTTTT. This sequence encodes CSVARTGGETGELFF.

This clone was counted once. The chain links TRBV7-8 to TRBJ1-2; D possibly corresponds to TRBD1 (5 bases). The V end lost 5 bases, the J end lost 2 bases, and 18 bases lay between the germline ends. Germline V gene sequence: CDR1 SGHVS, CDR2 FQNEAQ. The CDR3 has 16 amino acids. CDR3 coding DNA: TGTGCCAGCAGCCAGGGAGGGGCACTCCTGAACTATGGCTACACCTTC. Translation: CASSQGGALLNYGYTF.

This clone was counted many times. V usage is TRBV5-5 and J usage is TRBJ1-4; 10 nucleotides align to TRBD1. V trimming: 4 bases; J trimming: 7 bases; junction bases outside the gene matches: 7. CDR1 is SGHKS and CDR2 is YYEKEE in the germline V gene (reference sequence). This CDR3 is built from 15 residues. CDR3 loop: CASSRDRGTGEKLFF. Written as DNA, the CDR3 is TGTGCCAGCAGCCGGGACAGGGGAACGGGTGAAAAACTGTTTTTT.

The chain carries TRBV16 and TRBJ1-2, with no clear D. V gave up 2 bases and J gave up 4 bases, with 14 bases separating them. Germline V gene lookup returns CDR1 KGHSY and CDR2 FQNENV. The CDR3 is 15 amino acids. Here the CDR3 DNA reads TGTGCCAGCAGCCAAATGTTCACAGTGCTCTATGGCTACACCTTC. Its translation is CASSQMFTVLYGYTF.

In DNA form, the CDR3 reads TGTGCCAGCAGTTACAGGGGGCGAGACACTGAAGCTTTCTTT. It is translated as CASSYRGRDTEAFF. V is TRBV6-5 and J is TRBJ1-1, with 7 positions matching TRBD1. The junction had 3 bases not matched to a gene; V was cut back by 2 bases and J by 3 bases. The CDR3 contains 14 residues. Germline V gene sequence: CDR1 MNHEY, CDR2 SVGAGI.

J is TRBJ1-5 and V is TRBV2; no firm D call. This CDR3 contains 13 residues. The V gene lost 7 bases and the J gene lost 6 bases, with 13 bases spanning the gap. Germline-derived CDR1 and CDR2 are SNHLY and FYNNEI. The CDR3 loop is CASTPTTLQPQHF. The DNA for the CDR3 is TGTGCCAGCACTCCGACAACCCTTCAGCCCCAGCATTTT.

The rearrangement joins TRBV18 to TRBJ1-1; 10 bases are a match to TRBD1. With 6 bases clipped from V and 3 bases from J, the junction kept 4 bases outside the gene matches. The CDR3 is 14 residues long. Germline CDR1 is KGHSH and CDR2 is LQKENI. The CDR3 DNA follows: TGTGCCAGCTCGCCCGGGACAGGGGACACTGAAGCTTTCTTT. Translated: CASSPGTGDTEAFF.

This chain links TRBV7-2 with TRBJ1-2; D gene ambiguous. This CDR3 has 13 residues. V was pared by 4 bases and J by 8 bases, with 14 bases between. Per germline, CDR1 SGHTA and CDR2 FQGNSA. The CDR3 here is CASSSIRDTGYTF. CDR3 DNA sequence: TGTGCCAGCAGCTCCATCCGGGATACGGGCTACACCTTC.

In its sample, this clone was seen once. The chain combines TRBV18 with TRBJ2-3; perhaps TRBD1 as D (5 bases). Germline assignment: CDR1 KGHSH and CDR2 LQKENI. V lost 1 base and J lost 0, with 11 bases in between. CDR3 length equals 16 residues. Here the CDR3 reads CASSPRQTPSTDTQYF. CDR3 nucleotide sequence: TGTGCCAGCTCACCACGACAGACTCCTAGCACAGATACGCAGTATTTT.

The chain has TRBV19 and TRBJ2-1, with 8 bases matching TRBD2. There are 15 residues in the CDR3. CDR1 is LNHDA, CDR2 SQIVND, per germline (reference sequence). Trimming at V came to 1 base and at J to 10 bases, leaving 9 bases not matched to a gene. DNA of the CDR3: TGTGCCAGTAGTATAGCGCTAGCGGGCGCCAGGGAGCAGTTCTTC. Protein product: CASSIALAGAREQFF.

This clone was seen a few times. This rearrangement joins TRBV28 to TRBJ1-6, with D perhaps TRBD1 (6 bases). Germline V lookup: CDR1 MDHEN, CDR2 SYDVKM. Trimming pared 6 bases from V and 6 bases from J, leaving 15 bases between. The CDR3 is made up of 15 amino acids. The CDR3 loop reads CASSRGGMGNSPLHF. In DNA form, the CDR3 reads TGTGCCAGCAGCAGGGGTGGGATGGGTAATTCACCCCTCCACTTT.

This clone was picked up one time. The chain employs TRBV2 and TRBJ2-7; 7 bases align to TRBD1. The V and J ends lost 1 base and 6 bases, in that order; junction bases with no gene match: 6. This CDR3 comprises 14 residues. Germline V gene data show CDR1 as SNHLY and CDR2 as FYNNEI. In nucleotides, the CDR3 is TGTGCCAGCAGTGAAGGACAGGGCCTCCTCGAGCAGTACTTC. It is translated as CASSEGQGLLEQYF.

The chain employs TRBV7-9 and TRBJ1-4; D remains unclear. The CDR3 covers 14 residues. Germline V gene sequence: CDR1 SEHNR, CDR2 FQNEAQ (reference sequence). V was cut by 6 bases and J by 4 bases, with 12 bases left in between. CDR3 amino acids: CASSPRGINEKLFF. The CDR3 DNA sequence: TGTGCCAGCAGTCCGCGGGGAATTAATGAAAAACTGTTTTTT.

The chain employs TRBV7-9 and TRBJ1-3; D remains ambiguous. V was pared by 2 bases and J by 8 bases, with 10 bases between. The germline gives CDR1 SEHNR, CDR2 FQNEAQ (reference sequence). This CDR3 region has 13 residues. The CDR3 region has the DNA TGTGCCAGCAGCTTAACCCACGCGGACACCATATATTTT. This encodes CASSLTHADTIYF.

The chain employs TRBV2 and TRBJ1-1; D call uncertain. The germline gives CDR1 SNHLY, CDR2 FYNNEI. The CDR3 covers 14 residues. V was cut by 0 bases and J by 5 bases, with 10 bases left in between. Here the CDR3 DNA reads TGTGCCAGCAGTGAAGCTGCGAGAGGGACTGAAGCTTTCTTT. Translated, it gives CASSEAARGTEAFF.

DNA of the CDR3: TGCGCCAGCAGCCAAAGGGGGACAGGGACGGTCGGGGAGCTGTTTTTT. Residues: CASSQRGTGTVGELFF. The chain carries TRBV5-1 and TRBJ2-2, with TRBD1 identical over 9 bases. V lost 4 bases and J lost 7; bases outside the gene matches: 11. The CDR3 extends over 16 amino acids. Germline-derived CDR1 and CDR2 are SGHRS and YFSETQ.

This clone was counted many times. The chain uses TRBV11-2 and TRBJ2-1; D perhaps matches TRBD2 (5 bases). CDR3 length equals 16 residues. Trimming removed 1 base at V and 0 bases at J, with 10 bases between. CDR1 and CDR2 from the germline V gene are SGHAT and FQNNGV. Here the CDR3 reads CASSLGAESSYNEQFF. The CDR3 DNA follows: TGTGCCAGCAGCTTAGGAGCGGAAAGCTCCTACAATGAGCAGTTCTTC.

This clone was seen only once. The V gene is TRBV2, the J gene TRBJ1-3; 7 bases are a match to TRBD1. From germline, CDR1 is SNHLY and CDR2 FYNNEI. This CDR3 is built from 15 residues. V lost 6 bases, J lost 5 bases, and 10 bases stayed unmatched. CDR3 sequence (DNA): TGTGCCAGCAGGCTTACAGGGGTCGGACGAAACACCATATATTTT. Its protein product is CASRLTGVGRNTIYF.

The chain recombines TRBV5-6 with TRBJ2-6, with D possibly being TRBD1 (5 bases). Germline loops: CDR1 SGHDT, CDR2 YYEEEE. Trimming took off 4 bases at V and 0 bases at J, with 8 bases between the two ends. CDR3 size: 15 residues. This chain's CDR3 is CASSVDSSGANVLTF. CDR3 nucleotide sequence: TGTGCCAGCAGCGTCGACAGCTCTGGGGCCAACGTCCTGACTTTC.

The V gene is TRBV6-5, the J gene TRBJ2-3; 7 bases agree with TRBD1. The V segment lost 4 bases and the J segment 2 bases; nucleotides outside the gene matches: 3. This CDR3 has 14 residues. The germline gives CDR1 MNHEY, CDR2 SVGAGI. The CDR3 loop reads CASSFGTATDTQYF. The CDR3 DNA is TGTGCCAGCAGTTTCGGGACAGCCACAGATACGCAGTATTTT.

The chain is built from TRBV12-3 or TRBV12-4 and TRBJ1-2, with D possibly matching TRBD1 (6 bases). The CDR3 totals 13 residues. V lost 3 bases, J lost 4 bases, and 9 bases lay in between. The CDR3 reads CASSFQGSYGYTF. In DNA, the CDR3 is TGTGCCAGCAGTTTCCAGGGGAGCTATGGCTACACCTTC.

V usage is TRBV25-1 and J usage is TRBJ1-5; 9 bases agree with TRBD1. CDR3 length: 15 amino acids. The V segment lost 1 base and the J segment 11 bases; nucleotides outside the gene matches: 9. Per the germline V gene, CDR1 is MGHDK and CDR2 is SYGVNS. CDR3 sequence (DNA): TGTGCCAGCAGTGAATCAGGGACAGGGTCCCGGGCCCAGCATTTT. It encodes CASSESGTGSRAQHF.

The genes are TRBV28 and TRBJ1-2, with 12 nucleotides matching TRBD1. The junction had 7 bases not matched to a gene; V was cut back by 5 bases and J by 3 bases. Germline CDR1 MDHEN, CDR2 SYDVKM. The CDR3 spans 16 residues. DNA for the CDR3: TGTGCCAGCAGTCCGTTGGGACAGGGGGCGGACTATGGCTACACCTTC. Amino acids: CASSPLGQGADYGYTF.